These T cell receptor beta chains were read from a single sample in a study of cytomegalovirus exposure and HLA in healthy donors. TCRdb's copy holds only in-frame clones and misses some; the assay was immunoSEQ multiplex PCR. Here the sample spans roughly 150,000 clones, around 84% being singletons. The source material was PBMCs. These receptors came from a young man in good health and CMV-seropositive. Both conserved end residues are part of each CDR3. Each record gives: V gene, J gene, clone size, D gene, CDR3 protein, CDR3 DNA. D genes are given only for firm matches. A row's size may be missing; if present it is once, few, many or a size class.

TRBV27,TRBJ1-4,.,TRBD1,CASSFSGTGNEKLFF,TGTGCCAGCAGTTTCTCCGGGACAGGGAATGAAAAACTGTTTTTT
TRBV25-1,TRBJ2-7,.,TRBD2,CASGRALGEQYF,TGTGCCAGCGGGAGGGCCTTAGGGGAGCAGTACTTC
TRBV4-1,TRBJ1-1,.,TRBD1,CASSRTAGGMNTEAFF,TGCGCCAGCAGCCGTACTGCAGGGGGCATGAACACTGAAGCTTTCTTT
TRBV2,TRBJ2-1,.,TRBD1,CASRGIGTAYNEQFF,TGTGCCAGCAGAGGGATCGGGACAGCTTACAATGAGCAGTTCTTC
TRBV11-3,TRBJ2-2,.,TRBD2,CASNERGGTGELFF,TGTGCCAGCAACGAACGGGGGGGAACCGGGGAGCTGTTTTTT
TRBV5-1,TRBJ2-5,.,.,CASSLALYQETQYF,TGCGCCAGCAGCTTGGCCTTGTACCAAGAGACCCAGTACTTC
TRBV4-1,TRBJ1-6,.,.,CASSRPGENSPLHF,TGCGCCAGCAGCCGTCCAGGGGAGAATTCACCCCTCCACTTT
TRBV28,TRBJ1-2,.,.,CASSFQTPIGGYTF,TGTGCCAGCAGTTTTCAGACACCCATTGGAGGCTACACCTTC
TRBV6-4,TRBJ2-1,.,TRBD1,CASSGTGEGEQFF,TGTGCCAGCAGTGGGACAGGGGAAGGTGAGCAGTTCTTC
TRBV4-2,TRBJ1-1,few,TRBD1,CASSQDRETFF,TGTGCCAGCAGCCAGGACAGGGAAACTTTCTTT
TRBV6-6,TRBJ2-7,once,.,CASSYPPGVERYEQYF,TGTGCCAGCAGTTACCCCCCTGGAGTGGAACGCTACGAGCAGTACTTC
TRBV27,TRBJ2-1,.,TRBD2,CASRSGLAIYNEQFF,TGTGCCAGCAGATCGGGACTAGCGATCTACAATGAGCAGTTCTTC
TRBV9,TRBJ2-1,.,TRBD2,CASSSQAGISYNEQFF,TGTGCCAGCAGCTCACAAGCGGGGATCTCCTACAATGAGCAGTTCTTC
TRBV28,TRBJ1-4,once,TRBD1,CASSRYPGQGNEKLFF,TGTGCCAGCAGTAGATACCCGGGACAGGGGAATGAAAAACTGTTTTTT
TRBV2,TRBJ2-1,.,TRBD2,CASSGTSYNEQFF,TGTGCCAGTAGCGGGACCTCCTACAATGAGCAGTTCTTC
TRBV27,TRBJ2-3,.,.,CASSPSVGYPSTDTQYF,TGTGCCAGCAGCCCCTCGGTCGGTTATCCTAGCACAGATACGCAGTATTTT
TRBV11-2,TRBJ2-1,.,.,CASSLVGDSYNEQFF,TGTGCCAGCAGCTTAGTAGGGGACTCCTACAATGAGCAGTTCTTC
TRBV7-8,TRBJ2-2,.,.,CASSLGNGRTGELFF,TGTGCCAGCAGCTTAGGAAACGGGAGAACCGGGGAGCTGTTTTTT
TRBV5-1,TRBJ1-2,.,TRBD1,CASSFGTGGTTFYGYTF,TGCGCCAGCAGCTTCGGTACAGGGGGAACCACTTTCTATGGCTACACCTTC
TRBV5-1,TRBJ2-1,.,TRBD2,CASSQGTSGRVNEQFF,TGCGCCAGCAGCCAGGGGACTAGCGGGAGGGTTAATGAGCAGTTCTTC
TRBV11-2,TRBJ2-7,.,TRBD1,CASSAVGQGWYEQYF,TGTGCCAGCAGCGCCGTGGGACAGGGGTGGTACGAGCAGTACTTC
TRBV4-1,TRBJ1-1,.,TRBD1,CASSHLTGGAGNTEAFF,TGCGCCAGCAGCCACCTGACAGGGGGAGCAGGGAACACTGAAGCTTTCTTT
TRBV7-2,TRBJ2-2,.,TRBD2,CASSLFGTRPGELFF,TGTGCCAGCAGCTTATTCGGGACTAGACCCGGGGAGCTGTTTTTT
TRBV5-4,TRBJ2-7,.,TRBD2,CASSRGASGSYEQYF,TGTGCCAGCAGCCGGGGGGCTAGCGGGAGCTACGAGCAGTACTTC
TRBV9,TRBJ1-1,.,TRBD1,CASSVAGQGNTEAFF,TGTGCCAGCAGCGTAGCGGGACAGGGGAACACTGAAGCTTTCTTT
TRBV5-8,TRBJ1-4,.,.,CASSFYTQTGLNEKLFF,TGTGCCAGCAGCTTCTATACCCAGACAGGATTAAATGAAAAACTGTTTTTT
TRBV5-4,TRBJ2-2,.,TRBD2,CASSGAGGHTGELFF,TGTGCCAGCAGCGGAGCGGGAGGACACACCGGGGAGCTGTTTTTT
TRBV5-1,TRBJ2-1,.,TRBD2,CASSWTSGGSYNEQFF,TGCGCCAGCAGCTGGACTAGCGGGGGGTCCTACAATGAGCAGTTCTTC
TRBV5-4,TRBJ1-2,.,.,CASSLGSGEKLYGYTF,TGTGCCAGCAGCTTAGGGTCGGGGGAGAAGCTCTATGGCTACACCTTC
TRBV7-2,TRBJ2-3,.,.,CASSLTSTTQYF,TGTGCCAGCAGCTTAACTAGTACGACGCAGTATTTT
TRBV28,TRBJ1-2,.,.,CASTYHSYGYTF,TGTGCCAGCACCTACCACTCCTATGGCTACACCTTC
TRBV29-1,TRBJ2-3,.,TRBD2,CSVAARLAADTQYF,TGCAGCGTTGCCGCTCGGCTAGCGGCAGATACGCAGTATTTT
TRBV7-6,TRBJ1-2,.,TRBD1,CASSSRQGRANYGYTF,TGTGCCAGCAGCTCTAGACAGGGAAGGGCTAACTATGGCTACACCTTC
TRBV6-1,TRBJ1-3,.,.,CASSEGGRPGDTIYF,TGTGCCAGCAGTGAAGGTGGTAGACCCGGGGACACCATATATTTT
TRBV19,TRBJ1-2,.,.,CASSPRGVDGYTF,TGTGCCAGTTCCCCCCGGGGGGTTGATGGCTACACCTTC
TRBV21-1,TRBJ2-1,few,.,CASSTLIGREGNEQFF,TGTGCCAGCAGCACCCTAATTGGGCGGGAGGGAAATGAGCAGTTCTTC